The source of this T cell receptor beta chain is a study of blood T cells in healthy people across ages. The sample holds a few counts of this clonotype. In terms of origin and age, donors were healthy Caucasian individuals from Russia aged about 6 to 90. At least 5 micrograms of total RNA were extracted per sample. A second PCR of 7 to 11 cycles used a sample-barcoded 5' primer and a J-beta primer mix. TCRdb re-called the 5' RACE reads through MiXCR, storing one row per CDR3 protein. The sample lists some 800,000 distinct CDR3 sequences; approximately 48% were seen once. The sequence derives from a man between 60 and 75 years old in good health. What was sequenced was blood.

As DNA, the CDR3 is TGCAGTGCTAGAGATCGGTGGAGAGGACAGGGCCAATTGAACACTGAAGCTTTCTTT. Protein product: CSARDRWRGQGQLNTEAFF. The chain joins TRBV20-1 to TRBJ1-1, with 8 bases aligning to TRBD1. The CDR3 has 19 residues. Germline lookup yields CDR1 DFQATT and CDR2 SNEGSKA (reference sequence). V shed 0 bases, J shed 0 bases, and the junction held 15 bases outside the gene matches.